A selection of T cell receptor beta chains follows, all from one sample in a study of vaccination and CD4 T cells after COVID-19. For these receptors, no antigen is known. TCRdb analysed the PCR reads with MiXCR anew, one entry per CDR3 protein. The data hold 15,000 to 20,000 distinct CDR3 sequences, with 55% to 75% observed a single time. Sequences were obtained from CD4+ T cells from blood, cultured in vitro. The receptors were sampled from a human donor who had recovered from COVID-19. CDR3s include the opening cysteine and the closing phenylalanine or tryptophan. Each record gives: CDR3 length, V gene, CDR3 protein.

cdr3_length: 13; v_call: TRBV20-1; cdr3_aa: CSARPPQPYGYTF
cdr3_length: 14; v_call: TRBV5-1; cdr3_aa: CASSVGQGTTEAFF
cdr3_length: 17; v_call: TRBV20-1; cdr3_aa: CSARSPSGSWNTGELFF
cdr3_length: 15; v_call: TRBV6-1; cdr3_aa: CASSRLGGSYSEAFF
cdr3_length: 14; v_call: TRBV7-6; cdr3_aa: CASSITVGDTEAFF
cdr3_length: 15; v_call: TRBV5-1; cdr3_aa: CASSLASGRYYEQYF
cdr3_length: 14; v_call: TRBV28; cdr3_aa: CASRNPTSLYEQYF
cdr3_length: 15; v_call: TRBV12-3/TRBV12-4; cdr3_aa: CASSPWGGSNTEAFF
cdr3_length: 15; v_call: TRBV6-5; cdr3_aa: CASSYSTGGLYEQYF
cdr3_length: 16; v_call: TRBV20-1; cdr3_aa: CSALLTGTGANNEQFF
cdr3_length: 13; v_call: TRBV27; cdr3_aa: CASSGTGSYGYTF
cdr3_length: 13; v_call: TRBV10-3; cdr3_aa: CAISAGVKDTQYF
cdr3_length: 13; v_call: TRBV11-2; cdr3_aa: CASSFSGDNEQFF
cdr3_length: 15; v_call: TRBV7-9; cdr3_aa: CASSLAQGGGSPLHF
cdr3_length: 15; v_call: TRBV12-3/TRBV12-4; cdr3_aa: CASTNREGRDNEQFF
cdr3_length: 15; v_call: TRBV7-9; cdr3_aa: CASNKLAGDQETQYF
cdr3_length: 15; v_call: TRBV18; cdr3_aa: CASSPGQGGTYEQYF
cdr3_length: 10; v_call: TRBV30; cdr3_aa: CAFGSYEQYF
cdr3_length: 17; v_call: TRBV19; cdr3_aa: CASSIRPGQARGQPQHF
cdr3_length: 12; v_call: TRBV29-1; cdr3_aa: CSLKGLYTEAFF
cdr3_length: 15; v_call: TRBV19; cdr3_aa: CASSIEGSGRDTQYF
cdr3_length: 16; v_call: TRBV4-2; cdr3_aa: CASSQDWAGVSNEQFF
cdr3_length: 15; v_call: TRBV28; cdr3_aa: CASKRAGTNPYEQYF
cdr3_length: 14; v_call: TRBV28; cdr3_aa: CASSPPSRRDEQYF